This T cell receptor (beta chain) was profiled in a study of control samples from healthy donors and cancer patients. Looked up from germline, CDR1 is SNHLY and CDR2 is FYNNEI. There are 14 residues in the CDR3. J lost 5 bases, V lost 6 bases, and 3 bases had no gene match. Assay used: immunoSEQ multiplex PCR; TCRdb lists only in-frame clones, some missing. This sample has 95,000 to 150,000 clones; 80% to 90% occur once, and the top ten carry 9% to 13%. The TCR was taken from a man younger than 40 in good health. The sample comprised blood. The rearrangement links TRBV2 to TRBJ1-4; 10 bases map to TRBD1. This CDR3 is CASSETGGNEKLFF. Written as DNA, the CDR3 is TGTGCCAGCAGCGAGACAGGGGGCAATGAAAAACTGTTTTTT.